This is a list of T cell receptor beta chains from one sample in a study of blood T cell repertoires in COVID-19. The data were produced by immunoSEQ multiplex PCR, yet TCRdb's version contains in-frame clones alone and is incomplete. The sample shows about 140,000 clones, 82% of them seen only once. The sequenced sample was peripheral blood. These receptors originate from a woman of 80 years or more with acute or convalescent COVID-19. The CDR3 runs from the conserved cysteine through the conserved F or W. Each record gives: CDR3 DNA, CDR3 protein, clone size, J gene, D gene, V gene. A D gene is named only where the DNA matches it firmly. Only some rows state a clone size, as once, few, many or a class for expanded clones.

TGTGCCAGCAGCCAGGCAGGGACTCCAGATACGCAGTATTTT | CASSQAGTPDTQYF | . | TRBJ2-3 | . | TRBV4-2
TGTGCCAGCAGTTACCCCGGGAGAAATGAGCAGTTCTTC | CASSYPGRNEQFF | . | TRBJ2-1 | . | TRBV6-5
TGTGCCAGCAGTGAGCGTCGACAGCCCCAGCATTTT | CASSERRQPQHF | few | TRBJ1-5 | . | TRBV6-1
TGTGCCAGTAGTATCGCAAGTTGGGACAGGGGGCGCGGCTACACCTTC | CASSIASWDRGRGYTF | . | TRBJ1-2 | TRBD1 | TRBV19
TGTGCCAGCTCACCCGGACAGCAGGTTTACACCTTC | CASSPGQQVYTF | few | TRBJ1-2 | . | TRBV18
TGCGCCAGCAGCCAAGAAATTGGGTTGGAGCGAGGGGGGACCCAGTACTTC | CASSQEIGLERGGTQYF | . | TRBJ2-5 | . | TRBV4-1
TGTGCCACGATCGACAGGGGGTACACTGAAGCTTTCTTT | CATIDRGYTEAFF | . | TRBJ1-1 | TRBD1 | TRBV25-1
TGTGCCAGCAGCGCCGCGGTCGGGGAGCTGTTTTTT | CASSAAVGELFF | . | TRBJ2-2 | . | TRBV13
TGTGCCAGCAGCTTGTTTATCGAGACCCAGTACTTC | CASSLFIETQYF | . | TRBJ2-5 | . | TRBV5-5
TGTGCCAGCAGCCCACATCGGTTCGGGGGGTCTAATGAAAAACTGTTTTTT | CASSPHRFGGSNEKLFF | . | TRBJ1-4 | . | TRBV9
TGCAGCGTGCGGGGACAGGGGTACGTCTACGAGCAGTACTTC | CSVRGQGYVYEQYF | once | TRBJ2-7 | TRBD1 | TRBV29-1
TGTGCCAGCATCCGGGACAGAAATCAGCCCCAGCATTTT | CASIRDRNQPQHF | . | TRBJ1-5 | TRBD1 | TRBV2
TGTGCCAGCAGTGAGGGAGGACAGGGTTACTATGGCTACACCTTC | CASSEGGQGYYGYTF | . | TRBJ1-2 | TRBD1 | TRBV2
TGTGCCAGCAGGACTGTGAGGGGGCAAGAGACCCAGTACTTC | CASRTVRGQETQYF | . | TRBJ2-5 | . | TRBV27
TGTGCCAGCTCACCACGGGGGGGACAGGCGTCCTCTGGAAACACCATATATTTT | CASSPRGGQASSGNTIYF | . | TRBJ1-3 | TRBD1 | TRBV18
TGCGCCAGCAGGAGGGACAGCTCTGGAAACACCATATATTTT | CASRRDSSGNTIYF | . | TRBJ1-3 | TRBD1 | TRBV5-1
TGTGCCAGCAGTTCGGATCAACTAGCGGGCGGTGAAGATACGCAGTATTTT | CASSSDQLAGGEDTQYF | once | TRBJ2-3 | TRBD2 | TRBV28
TGCGCCAGCAGCGGAGGACAGGGGCTATCCCTCGAGCAGTACTTC | CASSGGQGLSLEQYF | . | TRBJ2-7 | TRBD1 | TRBV5-1
TGTGCCAGCAGCCAGGGACAGCCGAACACCGGGGAGCTGTTTTTT | CASSQGQPNTGELFF | . | TRBJ2-2 | TRBD1 | TRBV9
TGTGCCAGCAGTGGCAGGGGTTACGAGCAGTTCTTC | CASSGRGYEQFF | . | TRBJ2-1 | . | TRBV12-3/TRBV12-4
TGTGCCAGCAGTTTATACCCTACAGTGCACACTGAAGCTTTCTTT | CASSLYPTVHTEAFF | . | TRBJ1-1 | . | TRBV28
TGCGCCAGCAGTGCCGGGTCTGGAAACACCATATATTTT | CASSAGSGNTIYF | few | TRBJ1-3 | . | TRBV10-1
TGTGCCACCAGCAGAGGTAGCGGGGGGTGGTTTGGCACAGATACGCAGTATTTT | CATSRGSGGWFGTDTQYF | . | TRBJ2-3 | TRBD2 | TRBV15
TGTGCCACCAGGACAGGATCAACCTACAATGAGCAGTTCTTC | CATRTGSTYNEQFF | . | TRBJ2-1 | TRBD1 | TRBV19
TGTGCCAGCAGCTTTTGGACTAACTACAATGAGCAGTTCTTC | CASSFWTNYNEQFF | . | TRBJ2-1 | . | TRBV9
TGCGCCAGCAGCTTGCAGTTTTCGGGAGCGGGAGGGGGCTCCTACGAGCAGTACTTC | CASSLQFSGAGGGSYEQYF | . | TRBJ2-7 | TRBD2 | TRBV5-1
TGTGCCAGCAGTCAGGACAGGGACTATGGCTACACCTTC | CASSQDRDYGYTF | . | TRBJ1-2 | TRBD1 | TRBV5-4
TGTGCCAGCAGCTTAGTCTTAGCAGCTAACTATGGCTACACCTTC | CASSLVLAANYGYTF | . | TRBJ1-2 | . | TRBV7-2
TGTGCCAGCAGCTCGGCGGGGGCAGACGAAAAACTGTTTTTT | CASSSAGADEKLFF | . | TRBJ1-4 | . | TRBV7-9
TGTGCCAGCAGTGGGAGCGGTCAAGGTTTTGGCCAGAACTCTGGAAACACCATATATTTT | CASSGSGQGFGQNSGNTIYF | . | TRBJ1-3 | . | TRBV2
TGTGCCAGTAGTACGCGGACAGCGACCACTGAAGCTTTCTTT | CASSTRTATTEAFF | . | TRBJ1-1 | . | TRBV19
TGCGCCAGCAGCCAAGATAAGAGGAGACAGGGAAACAATCAGCCCCAGCATTTT | CASSQDKRRQGNNQPQHF | few | TRBJ1-5 | TRBD1 | TRBV4-1
TGTGCCAGCAGTGGAACAGGGGTGACCTTCTACGAGCAGTACTTC | CASSGTGVTFYEQYF | few | TRBJ2-7 | TRBD1 | TRBV6-4
TGCGCCAGCAGCCGCGGGGAGTCCTACGAGCAGTACTTC | CASSRGESYEQYF | . | TRBJ2-7 | . | TRBV5-1
TGTGCCAGCAGTGTACGCAGGGGGGCTTTCTTT | CASSVRRGAFF | once | TRBJ1-1 | TRBD1 | TRBV2
TGTGCCAGCAGCTTGGTCGGTGGGAGGAATGAGCAGTTCTTC | CASSLVGGRNEQFF | . | TRBJ2-1 | . | TRBV5-5
TGTGCCAGTACGACGGAGTTGGGACAGCAAGGCTTTAGCAATCAGCCCCAGCATTTT | CASTTELGQQGFSNQPQHF | . | TRBJ1-5 | TRBD1 | TRBV19
TGTGTCACAGCAGTTGGAGCGGGTCTTTCCCACTTC | CVTAVGAGLSHF | . | TRBJ2-7 | . | TRBV2
TGTGCCAGCAGCCAGGCCCACCGGACACCCCGCTCCTATGGCTACACCTTC | CASSQAHRTPRSYGYTF | . | TRBJ1-2 | . | TRBV3-1/TRBV3-2
TGTGCCAGCACCCCGGACAGGGTGTATGGCTACACCTTC | CASTPDRVYGYTF | few | TRBJ1-2 | TRBD1 | TRBV2
TGCGCCAGCAGCTCAACGGACACCGGAAATGAAAAACTGTTTTTT | CASSSTDTGNEKLFF | . | TRBJ1-4 | . | TRBV5-1
TGCGCCAGCAGCTTCGGAGTGGATACGCAGTATTTT | CASSFGVDTQYF | . | TRBJ2-3 | . | TRBV5-1
TGTGCCAGCAGCCCCTGGACTAGCGGGGGGTCGTCCTACAATGAGCAGTTCTTC | CASSPWTSGGSSYNEQFF | . | TRBJ2-1 | TRBD2 | TRBV5-4
TGTGCCAGCAGTTACACCCGACAGGTCCGGGAAAAACTGTTTTTT | CASSYTRQVREKLFF | . | TRBJ1-4 | . | TRBV6-6
TGTGCCAGCAGTCCGAGCAGGGGGCTCTACGAGCAGTACTTC | CASSPSRGLYEQYF | . | TRBJ2-7 | TRBD1 | TRBV25-1
TGCGCCAGCAGCCGGACTAGCGGGAATCAAGGGGATGAGCAGTTCTTC | CASSRTSGNQGDEQFF | . | TRBJ2-1 | TRBD2 | TRBV5-1
TGTGCCAGCAGTGAGTTGAGTCCCACCGAGTTCTTC | CASSELSPTEFF | few | TRBJ2-1 | . | TRBV2
TGTGCCAGCGGTGGGACACCACCTCGGGAGACCCAGTACTTC | CASGGTPPRETQYF | . | TRBJ2-5 | . | TRBV2
TGTGCCAGCAGCCATAGGACAGTTCCAGATACGCAGTATTTT | CASSHRTVPDTQYF | . | TRBJ2-3 | . | TRBV14
TGTGCCAGCAGCCCAGGCCAGAATCAGCCCCAGCATTTT | CASSPGQNQPQHF | . | TRBJ1-5 | . | TRBV11-2